One sample yielded the 3 T cell receptor beta chains listed below, sequenced in a study of shared clonotypes between healthy human individuals. Sequencing used immunoSEQ multiplex PCR; TCRdb keeps in-frame clones, though not all of them. The sample lists 2 million or so clones, roughly 95% seen once, with 1% to 1.3% in the top ten. Positively selected for CCR7, the CD45RO-negative cells used as naive CD8 cells excluded terminally differentiated effector memory CD45RA+ cells. Sequenced input: naive CD8+ T cells sorted from blood. These receptors were obtained from a man aged 18 to 35 in good health.

The chain recombines TRBV5-7 with TRBJ2-6; 8 bases agree with TRBD1. TRBV5-7 is sorted into the ORF group, with uncertain function. CDR3 length equals 17 residues. Losses at the gene ends were 4 bases for V and 4 bases for J; bases not matched to a gene: 10. In DNA form, the CDR3 reads TGTGCCAGCAGCGGGAGCAGGGGGCGGATCGGGGCCAACGTCCTGACTTTC. Translation: CASSGSRGRIGANVLTF.

V and J are TRBV18 and TRBJ2-2; the D gene could be TRBD1 or TRBD2 (5 bases each). Germline lookup yields CDR1 KGHSH and CDR2 LQKENI. The CDR3 has 15 residues. V shed 0 bases and J shed 7 bases, with 12 bases lying between them. CDR3: CASSPPTLGDGELFF. CDR3 bases: TGTGCCAGCTCACCACCAACTCTGGGGGACGGGGAGCTGTTTTTT.

The V call is TRBV7-9, the J call TRBJ2-3; 8 positions match TRBD2. Germline trimming cut 5 bases from V and 4 bases from J; bases unmatched to any gene: 8. The CDR3 length is 15 residues. Germline assignment: CDR1 SEHNR and CDR2 FQNEAQ (reference sequence). CDR3 nucleotide sequence: TGTGCCAGCAGCCCCGGGGGGGCCCCCGCAGATACGCAGTATTTT. It is translated as CASSPGGAPADTQYF.